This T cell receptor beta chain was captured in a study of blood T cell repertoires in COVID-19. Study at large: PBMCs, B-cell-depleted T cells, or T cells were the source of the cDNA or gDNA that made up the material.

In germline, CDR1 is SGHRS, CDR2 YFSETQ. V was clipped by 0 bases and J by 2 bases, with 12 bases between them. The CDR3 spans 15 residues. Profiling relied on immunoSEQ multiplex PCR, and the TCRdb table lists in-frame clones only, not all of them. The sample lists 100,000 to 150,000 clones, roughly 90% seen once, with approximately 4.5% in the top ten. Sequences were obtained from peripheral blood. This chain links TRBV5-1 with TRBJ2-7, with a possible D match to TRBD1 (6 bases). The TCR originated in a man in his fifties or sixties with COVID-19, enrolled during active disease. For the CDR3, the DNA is TGCGCCAGCAGCTTGGGCACAGGGACCCCCTACGAGCAGTACTTC. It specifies CASSLGTGTPYEQYF.